The 32 T cell receptor beta chains below all came from one sample that was sequenced in a study of blood T cell repertoires in COVID-19. Generated by immunoSEQ multiplex PCR, the TCRdb table keeps only in-frame clones and is missing some. The table has some 160,000 clones, around 84% seen once. The specimen was PBMCs or T cells enriched from blood (not recorded which). These TCRs come from a woman between 50 and 59 years old who had recovered from COVID-19.

The chain employs TRBV19 and TRBJ2-7, with TRBD1 matching over 7 bases. In germline, CDR1 is LNHDA, CDR2 SQIVND (reference sequence). With V trimmed by 2 bases and J by 6 bases, 13 bases remained unmatched. The CDR3 is 16 amino acids. CDR3 DNA: TGTGCCAGTAGTATATTTGAGACAGGGCGGAAAGGCGAGCAGTACTTC. It translates to CASSIFETGRKGEQYF. The full variable domain, completed using reference TRBV19 and TRBJ2-7, is DGGITQSPKYLFRKEGQNVTLSCEQNLNHDAMYWYRQDPGQGLRLIYYSQIVNDFQKGDIAEGYSVSREKKESFPLTVTSAQKNPTAFYLCASSIFETGRKGEQYFGPGTRLTVT.

The chain recombines TRBV28 with TRBJ1-3; D is undetermined. The CDR3 contains 15 residues. Between the trimmed V and J ends, which lost 2 bases and 3 bases, there was a span of 11 bases. Germline V gene lookup returns CDR1 MDHEN and CDR2 SYDVKM. The CDR3 spells CASSLRYRSGNTIYF. The CDR3 DNA reads TGTGCCAGCAGTTTAAGATACAGAAGTGGAAACACCATATATTTT.

V usage is TRBV5-1 and J usage is TRBJ1-2; possibly TRBD1 for D (6 bases). Germline V gives CDR1 SGHRS, CDR2 YFSETQ. The germline V and J ends were trimmed by 3 bases and 3 bases, with 9 bases remaining between them. The CDR3 length is 13 residues. The CDR3 here is CASSSSGDYGYTF. The CDR3 nucleotides are TGCGCCAGCAGCTCGTCAGGGGACTATGGCTACACCTTC.

The chain couples TRBV2 to TRBJ2-2, with D unresolved. The CDR3 is made up of 13 amino acids. Per germline, CDR1 SNHLY and CDR2 FYNNEI. Deletions cut 9 bases from V and 7 bases from J, with 15 bases between. CDR3 in amino acids: CASHNLPGGELFF. The CDR3 DNA is TGTGCCAGTCACAACCTACCAGGCGGGGAGCTGTTTTTT. The full variable domain, rest sourced from reference TRBV2 and TRBJ2-2, is EPEVTQTPSHQVTQMGQEVILRCVPISNHLYFYWYRQILGQKVEFLVSFYNNEISEKSEIFDDQFSVERPDGSNFTLKIRSTKLEDSAMYFCASHNLPGGELFFGEGSRLTVL.

The V call is TRBV9, the J call TRBJ2-3, with D hard to call. Germline values: CDR1 SGDLS, CDR2 YYNGEE. Trimming cost V 0 bases and J 6 bases, with 14 bases left between them. The CDR3 contains 15 residues. CDR3: CASSVGGAFTDTQYF. CDR3 DNA: TGTGCCAGCAGCGTAGGTGGAGCCTTCACCGATACGCAGTATTTT.

The rearrangement uses TRBV5-1 and TRBJ2-1; a weak D match, TRBD2 (6 bases). The CDR3 consists of 15 residues. V shed 2 bases and J shed 3 bases, with 12 bases lying between them. Germline V gene lookup returns CDR1 SGHRS and CDR2 YFSETQ. CDR3 loop: CASSLRRALYNEQFF. CDR3 nucleotides: TGCGCCAGCAGCTTACGGAGGGCCCTCTACAATGAGCAGTTCTTC.

The rearrangement uses TRBV5-6 and TRBJ2-7; the match to TRBD2 covers 9 bases. The CDR3 is made up of 15 amino acids. Per germline, CDR1 SGHDT and CDR2 YYEEEE. J was trimmed by 5 bases and V by 1 base; bases with no gene match: 7. The CDR3 reads CASSLRASGNHEQYF. As DNA, the CDR3 is TGTGCCAGCAGCTTGCGGGCTAGCGGGAACCACGAGCAGTACTTC.

The chain combines TRBV7-2 with TRBJ2-7; D gene uncertain. The CDR3 sequence is 12 residues long. V was shortened by 4 bases and J by 2 bases, with 6 bases between the two germline ends. Germline assignment: CDR1 SGHTA and CDR2 FQGNSA. In nucleotides, the CDR3 is TGTGCCAGCAGCTCTACCCCCTACGAGCAGTACTTC. Protein product: CASSSTPYEQYF.

The V gene is TRBV7-2, the J gene TRBJ2-1; D perhaps matches TRBD1 (5 bases). Germline V gene sequence: CDR1 SGHTA, CDR2 FQGNSA. This CDR3 region has 14 residues. V dropped 2 bases and J dropped 4 bases, with 9 bases sitting between them. The CDR3 bases are TGTGCCAGCAGCTTAAGGGGCAAATACAATGAGCAGTTCTTC. This translates into CASSLRGKYNEQFF.

V is TRBV4-3 and J is TRBJ1-2; 7 bases are a match to TRBD1. The length of the CDR3 is 16 residues. Trimming at V came to 3 bases and at J to 5 bases, leaving 12 bases not matched to a gene. Germline loops: CDR1 LGHNA, CDR2 YSLEER. In DNA, the CDR3 is TGCGCCAGCAGCCAGGGCAAGGGGGCAAGGGTTTATGGCTACACCTTC. It encodes CASSQGKGARVYGYTF.

The table lists this clone with a count of one. The chain uses TRBV19 and TRBJ2-5; tentative D call: TRBD1 (5 bases). Germline CDR1 reads LNHDA; CDR2 reads SQIVND (reference sequence). Trimming removed 5 bases from V and 2 bases from J, with 9 bases in between. This CDR3 is 13 amino acids long. The CDR3 reads CASSGQKQETQYF. The CDR3 DNA follows: TGTGCCAGTAGTGGACAAAAGCAAGAGACCCAGTACTTC.

The chain is built from TRBV2 and TRBJ1-6; TRBD1 might be the D (5 bases). V lost 6 bases and J lost 13, with 13 bases in between. The CDR3 covers 12 residues. The germline V gene has CDR1 SNHLY and CDR2 FYNNEI. CDR3 protein: CASRTGGPPLHF. The CDR3 DNA reads as TGTGCCAGCAGAACGGGGGGTCCCCCCCTCCACTTT.

The rearrangement links TRBV27 to TRBJ2-3, with D unclear. CDR1 MNHEY and CDR2 SMNVEV come from the germline V gene (reference sequence). With 8 bases removed from V and 0 bases from J, the gap between germline ends came to 6 bases. There are 12 residues in the CDR3. CDR3 nucleotide sequence: TGTGCCAGCGCAGTGAGCACAGATACGCAGTATTTT. Amino acids: CASAVSTDTQYF.

This chain links TRBV14 with TRBJ2-1, with TRBD2 as a possible D gene (5 bases). Trimming left V 1 base short and J 7 bases short, with 17 bases between. The CDR3 has 16 residues. The germline V gene has CDR1 SGHDN and CDR2 FVKESK. The CDR3 DNA sequence: TGTGCCAGCAGCCAAGGGTCGGGATTTAGAGGAAATGAGCAGTTCTTC. Encoded protein: CASSQGSGFRGNEQFF. Full variable domain (outside the CDR3, taken from reference TRBV14 and TRBJ2-1): EAGVTQFPSHSVIEKGQTVTLRCDPISGHDNLYWYRRVMGKEIKFLLHFVKESKQDESGMPNNRFLAERTGGTYSTLKVQPAELEDSGVYFCASSQGSGFRGNEQFFGPGTRLTVL.

The V gene is TRBV9, the J gene TRBJ2-7; 9 bases map to TRBD2. CDR3 length equals 15 residues. V trimming: 3 bases; J trimming: 0 bases; junction bases outside the gene matches: 4. Germline CDR1 SGDLS, CDR2 YYNGEE. CDR3 coding DNA: TGTGCCAGCAGCGACAATAGCGGGAGCTCCTACGAGCAGTACTTC. It yields the protein CASSDNSGSSYEQYF.

The V and J genes are TRBV7-2 and TRBJ1-2, with a weak D call TRBD1 (6 bases). The germline CDR1 and CDR2 sequences are SGHTA and FQGNSA. The V end was cut by 5 bases, the J end by 4 bases, with 20 bases between. The CDR3 extends over 16 amino acids. CDR3 protein: CASSEFSRGAIYGYTF. The DNA for the CDR3 is TGTGCCAGCAGCGAGTTCTCCCGGGGGGCAATCTATGGCTACACCTTC. Together with reference TRBV7-2 and TRBJ1-2, the CDR3 gives the full variable domain: GAGVSQSPSNKVTEKGKDVELRCDPISGHTALYWYRQSLGQGLEFLIYFQGNSAPDKSGLPSDRFSAERTGGSVSTLTIQRTQQEDSAVYLCASSEFSRGAIYGYTFGSGTRLTVV.

The chain recombines TRBV6-5 with TRBJ1-1, with D maybe TRBD1 (6 bases). The CDR3 runs to 14 residues. Germline V gene lookup returns CDR1 MNHEY and CDR2 SVGAGI. V was clipped by 7 bases and J by 0 bases, with 12 bases between them. The CDR3 nucleotides read TGTGCCAGCAAACAGGGTCTCATGAACACTGAAGCTTTCTTT. This sequence encodes CASKQGLMNTEAFF.

In nucleotides, the CDR3 is TGTGCCACCAGCCCGGGAGCCTCCTACAATGAGCAGTTCTTC. It codes for CATSPGASYNEQFF. The J gene is TRBJ2-1, the V gene TRBV24-1; possibly TRBD2 for D (6 bases). The germline V gene has CDR1 KGHDR and CDR2 SFDVKD. This CDR3 is 14 amino acids long. V was shortened by 7 bases and J by 0 bases, with 9 bases between the two germline ends.

The chain recombines TRBV7-3 with TRBJ2-5; the D gene is possibly TRBD1 (5 bases). Germline V CDR1 and CDR2: SGHTA, FQGTGA. There are 16 residues in the CDR3. With 5 bases removed from V and 5 bases from J, the gap between germline ends came to 21 bases. CDR3: CASSLNDRLGKETQYF. The CDR3 DNA sequence: TGTGCCAGCAGCCTCAACGACAGACTGGGAAAGGAGACCCAGTACTTC.

The chain employs TRBV14 and TRBJ1-3; D is perhaps TRBD1 (5 bases). CDR3 length: 15 amino acids. V was trimmed by 4 bases and J by 3 bases, leaving 13 bases between them. Germline V gene sequence: CDR1 SGHDN, CDR2 FVKESK. CDR3 nucleotides: TGTGCCAGCAGCCGAGTCGGGGGTTATGGAAACACCATATATTTT. Residues: CASSRVGGYGNTIYF.

The rearrangement links TRBV7-8 to TRBJ2-3; 8 bases are shared with TRBD1. The CDR3 runs 15 residues. The germline V gene has CDR1 SGHVS and CDR2 FQNEAQ. Unmatched junction bases numbered 6, after V lost 4 bases and J lost 3 bases. The CDR3 here is CASSSLTGVTDTQYF. CDR3 bases: TGTGCCAGCAGCTCCCTGACAGGGGTGACAGATACGCAGTATTTT.

The chain joins TRBV27 to TRBJ1-6; the D is unclear. Trimming took off 3 bases at V and 7 bases at J, with 13 bases between the two ends. From germline, CDR1 is MNHEY and CDR2 SMNVEV (reference sequence). The CDR3 totals 15 residues. CDR3 region: CASSFGNLPNSPLHF. Written as DNA, the CDR3 is TGTGCCAGCAGTTTCGGGAATTTACCCAATTCACCCCTCCACTTT.

The chain is built from TRBV18 and TRBJ2-7; D not certain. The CDR3 contains 15 residues. The germline V gene encodes CDR1 KGHSH and CDR2 LQKENI. V lost 2 bases and J lost 1, with 12 bases in between. The DNA of the CDR3 is TGTGCCAGCTCACCATCAGGCAAAGCTTCCTACGAGCAGTACTTC. This encodes CASSPSGKASYEQYF.

The chain recombines TRBV12-3 or TRBV12-4 with TRBJ2-7; the D is unclear. Trimming removed 3 bases from V and 6 bases from J, with 6 bases in between. The CDR3 length is 11 residues. The CDR3 DNA sequence: TGTGCCAGCAGTTTTAGTGTCGAGCAGTACTTC. It encodes CASSFSVEQYF.

This chain links TRBV5-1 with TRBJ1-4; D gene ambiguous. The V gene's germline CDR1 is SGHRS and CDR2 YFSETQ. CDR3 length equals 14 residues. V was pared by 6 bases and J by 8 bases, with 17 bases between. In DNA, the CDR3 is TGCGCCAGCACAGAACACGTTCTCTCCGAAAAACTGTTTTTT. Its translation is CASTEHVLSEKLFF. The full variable domain, rest sourced from reference TRBV5-1 and TRBJ1-4, is KAGVTQTPRYLIKTRGQQVTLSCSPISGHRSVSWYQQTPGQGLQFLFEYFSETQRNKGNFPGRFSGRQFSNSRSEMNVSTLELGDSALYLCASTEHVLSEKLFFGSGTQLSVL.

CDR3 sequence reads: CASSEVCSDNEQFF. The CDR3 DNA follows: TGCGCCAGCAGTGAAGTATGTAGCGACAATGAGCAGTTCTTC. The J gene is TRBJ2-1, the V gene TRBV10-1; a possible D gene is TRBD2 (5 bases). The germline gives CDR1 WNHNN, CDR2 SYGVQD (reference sequence). V was clipped by 3 bases and J by 5 bases, with 11 bases between them. This CDR3 has 14 residues.

V is TRBV12-3 or TRBV12-4 and J is TRBJ1-6; no clear D. The germline V and J ends were trimmed by 0 bases and 7 bases, with 4 bases remaining between them. The CDR3 is 13 residues long. This chain's CDR3 is CASSLATNSPLHF. In DNA form, the CDR3 reads TGTGCCAGCAGTTTAGCCACAAATTCACCCCTCCACTTT.

Concerning this clone: Additional DNA sequences in this sample encode the identical CDR3. This chain links TRBV10-3 with TRBJ2-7; 11 nucleotides match TRBD2. V dropped 6 bases and J dropped 3; count of bases not matched to a gene: 4. Germline V gives CDR1 ENHRY, CDR2 SYGVKD. The CDR3 is 14 amino acids. The CDR3 nucleotides read TGTGCCATCAGCGACGGGACTAGCGGCTACGAGCAGTACTTC. This gives the protein CAISDGTSGYEQYF.

This chain links TRBV24-1 with TRBJ2-7; 7 nucleotides match TRBD1. Germline V gene lookup returns CDR1 KGHDR and CDR2 SFDVKD. The junction had 3 bases not matched to a gene; V was cut back by 6 bases and J by 5 bases. This CDR3 comprises 12 residues. The CDR3, as DNA: TGTGCCACCAGTAGTACAGGGGACGAGCAGTACTTC. It codes for CATSSTGDEQYF.

In its sample, this clone was seen once. The V call is TRBV7-8, the J call TRBJ1-6; the D is unclear. Between the trimmed V and J ends, which lost 1 base and 8 bases, there was a span of 3 bases. From germline, CDR1 is SGHVS and CDR2 FQNEAQ. This CDR3 contains 12 residues. This CDR3 reads CASSLGDSPLHF. The DNA of the CDR3 is TGTGCCAGCAGCTTAGGAGATTCACCCCTCCACTTT.

This chain joins TRBV7-4 and TRBJ2-1; 12 bases map to TRBD2. This CDR3 spans 17 amino acids. Per germline, CDR1 SGHVT and CDR2 SQSDAQ. V shed 5 bases, J shed 3 bases, and the junction held 8 bases outside the gene matches. CDR3 sequence reads: CASSARLAGDFYNEQFF. CDR3 nucleotides: TGTGCCAGCAGCGCCCGACTAGCGGGAGATTTCTACAATGAGCAGTTCTTC.

The V call is TRBV19, the J call TRBJ1-5; D is possibly TRBD1 (6 bases). The ends were cut back, 2 bases at V and 1 base at J, with 9 bases in the middle. CDR3 length equals 15 residues. Germline CDR1 LNHDA, CDR2 SQIVND (reference sequence). For the CDR3, the DNA is TGTGCCAGTAGTATATCCCAGGGGAGCAATCAGCCCCAGCATTTT. Its translation: CASSISQGSNQPQHF.